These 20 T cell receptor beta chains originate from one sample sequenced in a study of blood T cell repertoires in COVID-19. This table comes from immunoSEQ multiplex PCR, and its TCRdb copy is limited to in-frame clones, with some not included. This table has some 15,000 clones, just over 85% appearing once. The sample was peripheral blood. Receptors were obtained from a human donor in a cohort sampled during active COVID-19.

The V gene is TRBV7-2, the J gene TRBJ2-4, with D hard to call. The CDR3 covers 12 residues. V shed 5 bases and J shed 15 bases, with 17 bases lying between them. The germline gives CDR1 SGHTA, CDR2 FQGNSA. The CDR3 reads CASSPPMGRLYF. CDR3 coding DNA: TGTGCCAGCAGCCCTCCGATGGGCCGGCTGTACTTC.

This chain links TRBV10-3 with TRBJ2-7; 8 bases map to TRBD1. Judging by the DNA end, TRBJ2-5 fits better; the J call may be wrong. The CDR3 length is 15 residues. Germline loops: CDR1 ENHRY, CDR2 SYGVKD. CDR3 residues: CAISEFGQGEETQYF. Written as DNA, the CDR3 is TGTGCCATCAGTGAATTCGGACAGGGAGAAGAGACCCAGTACTTC.

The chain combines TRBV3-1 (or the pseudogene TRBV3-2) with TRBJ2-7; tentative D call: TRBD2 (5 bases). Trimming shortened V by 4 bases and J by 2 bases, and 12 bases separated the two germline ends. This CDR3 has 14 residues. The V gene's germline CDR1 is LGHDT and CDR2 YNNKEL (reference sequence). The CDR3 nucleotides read TGTGCCAGCAGCCCCGTCAGGAGGACCTACGAGCAGTACTTC. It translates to CASSPVRRTYEQYF.

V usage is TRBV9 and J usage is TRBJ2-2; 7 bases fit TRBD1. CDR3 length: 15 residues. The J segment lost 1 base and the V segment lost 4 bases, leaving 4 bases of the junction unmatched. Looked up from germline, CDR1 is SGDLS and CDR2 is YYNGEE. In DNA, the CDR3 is TGTGCCAGCAGCCCCCGGACAGGGAACACCGGGGAGCTGTTTTTT. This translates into CASSPRTGNTGELFF.

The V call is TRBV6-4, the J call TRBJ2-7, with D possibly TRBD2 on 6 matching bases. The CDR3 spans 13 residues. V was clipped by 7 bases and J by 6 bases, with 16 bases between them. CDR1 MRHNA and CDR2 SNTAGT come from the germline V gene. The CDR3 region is CASIWRVGSEQYF. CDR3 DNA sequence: TGTGCCAGCATATGGAGGGTAGGAAGCGAGCAGTACTTC.

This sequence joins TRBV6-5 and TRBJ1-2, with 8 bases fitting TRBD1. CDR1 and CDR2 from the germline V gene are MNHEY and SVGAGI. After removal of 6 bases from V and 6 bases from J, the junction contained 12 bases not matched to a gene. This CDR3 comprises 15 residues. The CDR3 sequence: CASRPTGVWENGYTF. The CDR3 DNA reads TGTGCCAGCAGACCGACAGGGGTTTGGGAAAATGGCTACACCTTC.

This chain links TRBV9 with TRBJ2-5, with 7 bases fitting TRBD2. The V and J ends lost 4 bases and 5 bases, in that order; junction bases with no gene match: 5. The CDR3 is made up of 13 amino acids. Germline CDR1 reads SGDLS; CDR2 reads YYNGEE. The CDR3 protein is CASSPGLVETQYF. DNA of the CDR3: TGTGCCAGCAGCCCAGGACTAGTGGAGACCCAGTACTTC. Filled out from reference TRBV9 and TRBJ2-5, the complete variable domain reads DSGVTQTPKHLITATGQRVTLRCSPRSGDLSVYWYQQSLDQGLQFLIQYYNGEERAKGNILERFSAQQFPDLHSELNLSSLELGDSALYFCASSPGLVETQYFGPGTRLLVL.

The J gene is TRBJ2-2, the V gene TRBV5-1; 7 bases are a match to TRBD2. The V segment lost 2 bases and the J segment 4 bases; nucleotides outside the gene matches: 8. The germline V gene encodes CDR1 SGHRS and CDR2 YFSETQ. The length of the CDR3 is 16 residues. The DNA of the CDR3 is TGCGCCAGCAGCTTCTTCGGAGGGGAGGGCACCGGGGAGCTGTTTTTT. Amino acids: CASSFFGGEGTGELFF.

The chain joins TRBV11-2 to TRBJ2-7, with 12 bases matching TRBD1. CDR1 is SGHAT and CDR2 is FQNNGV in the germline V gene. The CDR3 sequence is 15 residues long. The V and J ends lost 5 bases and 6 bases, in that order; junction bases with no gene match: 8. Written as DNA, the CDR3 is TGTGCCAGCAGCGTAGGGACAGGGGGCAGTTCCGAGCAGTACTTC. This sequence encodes CASSVGTGGSSEQYF.

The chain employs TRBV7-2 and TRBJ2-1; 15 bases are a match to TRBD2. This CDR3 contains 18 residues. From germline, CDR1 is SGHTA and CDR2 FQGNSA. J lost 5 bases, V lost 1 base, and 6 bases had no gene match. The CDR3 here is CASSLEGTSGRFNNEQFF. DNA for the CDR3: TGTGCCAGCAGCTTAGAAGGGACTAGCGGGAGGTTCAACAATGAGCAGTTCTTC.

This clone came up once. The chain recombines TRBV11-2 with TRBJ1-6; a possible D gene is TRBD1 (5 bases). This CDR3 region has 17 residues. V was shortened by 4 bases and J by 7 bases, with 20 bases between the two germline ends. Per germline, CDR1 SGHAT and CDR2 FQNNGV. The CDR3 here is CASSSNFRAGSNSPLHF. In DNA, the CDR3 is TGTGCCAGCAGCTCAAATTTTCGAGCAGGGTCAAATTCACCCCTCCACTTT.

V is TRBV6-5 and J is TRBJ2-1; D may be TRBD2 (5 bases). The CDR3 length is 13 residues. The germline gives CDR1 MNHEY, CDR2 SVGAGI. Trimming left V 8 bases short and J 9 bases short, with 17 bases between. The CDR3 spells CASGRALDSEQFF. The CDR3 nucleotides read TGTGCCAGCGGGCGGGCACTAGATAGTGAGCAGTTCTTC.

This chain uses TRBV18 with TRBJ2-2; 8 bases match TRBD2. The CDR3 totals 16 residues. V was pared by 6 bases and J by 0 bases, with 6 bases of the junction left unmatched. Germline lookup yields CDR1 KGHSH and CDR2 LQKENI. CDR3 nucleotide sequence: TGTGCCAGCTCGGTTAGCGGGACCGCGAACACCGGGGAGCTGTTTTTT. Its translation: CASSVSGTANTGELFF.

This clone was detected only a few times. CDR3 DNA: TGTGCCACCAGGCCGGGACAGGGGACACTAGCGGGGGCATACAATGAGCAGTTCTTC. Protein sequence: CATRPGQGTLAGAYNEQFF. The chain uses TRBV15 and TRBJ2-1; possibly TRBD2 for D (11 bases). Per germline, CDR1 LNHNV and CDR2 YYDKDF (reference sequence). The CDR3 loop spans 19 amino acids. Trimming took 6 bases from V and 4 from J, leaving 28 bases between them.

CDR3 sequence reads: CASIGGNEKLFF. The CDR3 coding sequence is TGTGCCAGCATAGGCGGGAATGAAAAACTGTTTTTT. The V call is TRBV28, the J call TRBJ1-4; D unresolved. Germline loops: CDR1 MDHEN, CDR2 SYDVKM. This CDR3 comprises 12 residues. The V end lost 7 bases, the J end lost 5 bases, and 8 bases lay between the germline ends.

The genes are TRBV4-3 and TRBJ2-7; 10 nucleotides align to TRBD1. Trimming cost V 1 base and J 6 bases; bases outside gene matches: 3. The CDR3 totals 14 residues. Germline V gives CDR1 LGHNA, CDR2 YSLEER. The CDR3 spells CASSQAWTGGEQYF. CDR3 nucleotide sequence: TGCGCCAGCAGCCAAGCCTGGACAGGGGGCGAGCAGTACTTC.

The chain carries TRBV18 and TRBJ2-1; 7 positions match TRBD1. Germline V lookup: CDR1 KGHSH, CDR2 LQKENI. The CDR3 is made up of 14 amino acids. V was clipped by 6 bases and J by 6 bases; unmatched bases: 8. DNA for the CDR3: TGTGCCAGCTCGCACGGGACAGATTTCAATGAGCAGTTCTTC. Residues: CASSHGTDFNEQFF.

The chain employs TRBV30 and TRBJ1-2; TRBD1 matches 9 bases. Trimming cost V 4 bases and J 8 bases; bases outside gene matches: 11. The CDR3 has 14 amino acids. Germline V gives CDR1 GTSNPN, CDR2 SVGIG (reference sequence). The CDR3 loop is CAWNLWGTGSGYTF. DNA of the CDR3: TGTGCCTGGAATCTATGGGGGACAGGGAGCGGCTACACCTTC. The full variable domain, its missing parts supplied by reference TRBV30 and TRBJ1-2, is SQTIHQWPATLVQPVGSPLSLECTVEGTSNPNLYWYRQAAGRGLQLLFYSVGIGQISSEVPQNLSASRPQDRQFILSSKKLLLSDSGFYLCAWNLWGTGSGYTFGSGTRLTVV.

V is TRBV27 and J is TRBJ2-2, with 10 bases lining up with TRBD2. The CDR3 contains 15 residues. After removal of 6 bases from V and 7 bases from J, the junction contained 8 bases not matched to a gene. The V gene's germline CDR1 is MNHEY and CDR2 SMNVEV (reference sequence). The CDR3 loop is CASRLAGEMGGELFF. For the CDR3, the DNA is TGTGCCAGCAGGCTAGCGGGGGAAATGGGCGGGGAGCTGTTTTTT.

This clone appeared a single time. The chain's CDR3 is CASSKGGGRETQYF. The CDR3, as DNA: TGTGCCAGCAGCAAGGGCGGGGGGAGAGAGACCCAGTACTTC. This rearrangement joins TRBV28 to TRBJ2-5; 8 nucleotides align to TRBD2. The V gene end was trimmed by 6 bases and the J gene end by 4 bases; junction bases not matched to a gene: 7. This CDR3 spans 14 amino acids. Germline CDR1 MDHEN, CDR2 SYDVKM.